This T cell receptor (beta chain) is from a study of control samples from healthy donors and cancer patients. Produced via immunoSEQ multiplex PCR; TCRdb's table is partial and in-frame only. Of 90,000 or so clones in the sample, around 89% are singletons; the top ten hold approximately 15%. The length of the CDR3 is 12 residues. V shed 1 base and J shed 11 bases, with 6 bases lying between them. Germline CDR1 SEHNR, CDR2 FQNEAQ (reference sequence). The sequence came from a woman aged 70-85 years in good health. The sequenced sample consisted of blood. J is TRBJ1-6 and V is TRBV7-9; D not certain. The CDR3 nucleotides are TGTGCCAGCAGCTTAGATAGGGCACCCCTCCACTTT. Translated: CASSLDRAPLHF.